Given below is one T cell receptor beta chain in context. These data come from a study of T-cell memory formation after mild COVID-19. About the study: TCR clusters showed largely donor specificity.

This CDR3 spans 12 amino acids. Trimming shortened V by 5 bases and J by 14 bases, and 13 bases separated the two germline ends. CDR1 and CDR2 from the germline V gene are MNHEY and SVGEGT. TCRdb reprocessed the 5' RACE reads via MiXCR and lists one record per CDR3 protein. The sample contains tens of thousands of distinct CDR3 sequences, more than 12% of which appear only once. This receptor was obtained from a man aged 18 to 29 who had mild COVID-19 (a few samples of this study predate the infection). Cell type and time point are not known. The chain carries TRBV6-2 or TRBV6-3 and TRBJ1-6; no definite D call. Sequencing was performed on PBMCs or a T cell subset sorted from them (not recorded which). The CDR3: CASSLFSVALHF. The CDR3 DNA sequence: TGTGCCAGCAGTCTCTTCTCGGTAGCCCTCCACTTT.